A single T cell receptor (beta chain) is shown here with its context. Which antigen it targets is not known. Base qualities are not at hand, and no much larger clone is one base apart. This sample is part of a study of vaccination and CD4 T cells after COVID-19 (dated by TCRdb to 2022 to 2024). With respect to the entire study: SARS-CoV-2 positivity had been established in the convalescent patients by nasal swab PCR, and mild disease was recorded in about 9 of these patients and severe disease in one. The spike-specific CD4+ TCR repertoire was compared before and after mRNA vaccination in approximately ten COVID-19 convalescent patients and several infection-naive healthy vaccine recipients. Participants received two doses of either the Pfizer-BioNTech BNT162b2 vaccine (n=8) or the Moderna mRNA-1273 vaccine (n=2). Overlapping spike peptide pools from SARS-CoV-2 and from the common cold coronaviruses HCoV-NL63, HCoV-OC43 and HCoV-229E were used as culture stimuli. Post-COVID blood samples were collected from convalescent patients a median of roughly 100 days after diagnosis, with a range of roughly 30 to 161 days. Control cultures received a CEFX viral epitope pool as the positive control, an HIV-1 Nef peptide pool as the negative control, or no peptide. A few convalescent patients gave samples both early after vaccination (day 14) and late after vaccination (days 161 to 241). The time from the second vaccine dose to post-vaccine blood sampling had a median of roughly 77 days and ranged from roughly 12 to 250 days. In the convalescent cohort there were six males and four females, among whom were two Hispanic individuals, seven Caucasians, two Asians and one multiracial person. The research as a whole found: An increase in the median number of SARS-CoV-2-reactive clonotypes from approximately 20 after infection to 35 to 40 after vaccination was observed, but the change was not found to be significant. Relatively few convalescent patients were included in the study, and early timepoints after natural infection were not analyzed. Among convalescent patients, a median roughly 90% of the SARS-CoV-2-reactive clones seen after vaccination appeared only after vaccination, which suggests priming specific to the vaccine. In convalescent patients, nearly all vaccine-specific clones (304 of 307) were found to be mono-reactive for SARS-CoV-2 spike rather than cross-reactive with common cold coronaviruses.

CDR1 and CDR2 (SGHNT, YYREEE) derive from the germline V gene (reference sequence). The CDR3, cysteine through phenylalanine, is 15 amino acids long. Only the CDR3 portion is preserved as DNA: 45 bases, with reading frame beginning at the first base. V is pruned by 2 bases and J by 6 bases, leaving 9 bases of the junction without a gene match. The library was generated by PCR. DNA from cultured CD4+ T cells underwent TCR sequencing with the Oncomine TCR Beta short-read assay at the Johns Hopkins FTIC core. The QIAamp micro DNA kit was used to extract genomic DNA from the cultured CD4+ T cells. Oncomine TCR Beta libraries from cultured CD4+ T cells were pooled with unique dual indexes and sequenced on an Illumina iSeq 100. The paper's processing steps were these. Non-productive sequences were removed, and CDR3s that did not start with C, did not end with F or W, or were shorter than 7 amino acids were discarded. Antigen-specific clonotypes were identified with the MANAFEST web application by comparing peptide-stimulated wells with reference and other culture wells. To be called positive, a clone needed an FDR below 0.05, an odds ratio above 5, and a productive frequency above 0.1% in at least two of three replicate wells. Cross-reactive clonotypes were defined as significantly expanded in both SARS-CoV-2 spike wells and at least one common cold coronavirus spike condition. Levenshtein distances (stringdist) and unrooted phylogenetic trees (ape) in R version 3.6.1 were used to assess CDR3 homology. The raw public reads went through TCRdb reprocessing: fastp at Q25, MiXCR clone calling, in-frame beta chains kept. Rows merge per CDR3 protein into single entries with the most common DNA and genes. The V and J calls, along with clone size, are taken from TCRdb and not from the paper's own processing. Within this sample are 15,000 to 20,000 distinct CDR3 sequences, with about half of them counted one time only. The top ten clones comprise roughly 16% of the sample.

The meaning of the sample's time point label: late sampling 161 to 241 days after vaccination in three convalescent patients. Sample treatment or condition, as interpreted from the label and publication: roughly 10-day PBMC culture with coronavirus spike peptide pools or control peptides (ViraFEST assay). The ViraFEST assay, used in the study, expanded antigen-specific T cells with peptide pools and then identified the expanded clonotypes through TCR sequencing. The convalescent patients' positive SARS-CoV-2 PCR tests were from March to December 2020, which was before the Alpha, Beta and Delta variants emerged in the United States. Each well held about 1.8 million PBMCs cultured with around 10 ug/ml peptide pools in IMDM containing 5% human AB serum and approximately 10 IU/ml IL-2. Half of the culture medium was replaced with fresh IL-2-containing medium on days 3 and 7. After 10 to 11 days of culture, CD4+ T cells were isolated by negative selection with the EasySep CD4+ T cell isolation kit. PBMCs were separated from whole blood using Ficoll-Paque Plus gradient centrifugation and then either used fresh or cryopreserved at -140C. Each culture condition was generally run in triplicate wells.

The sample here was CD4+ T cells from blood, cultured in vitro, taken about 7 months after SARS-CoV-2 vaccination. The receptor's source is a human donor who had recovered from COVID-19. In this chain, TRBV5-4 is recombined with TRBJ2-7; 9 bases in between match TRBD1. The nucleotide sequence is TGTGCCAGCAGCTTTTTCGCGACAGGGGGTAGCGAGCAGTACTTC. The resulting protein is CASSFFATGGSEQYF.